This is a list of T cell receptor beta chains from one sample in a study of shared clonotypes between healthy human individuals. Generated by immunoSEQ multiplex PCR, the TCRdb table keeps only in-frame clones and is missing some. This table has hundreds of thousands of clones, around 97% appearing once. Source material: naive CD4+ T cells sorted from blood. The source of these receptors is a young woman in good health. Both conserved end residues are part of each CDR3. Each record gives: V gene, clone size, J gene, D gene, CDR3 DNA, CDR3 protein. The D gene is left open where the match is weak. The size entry is marked missing in some rows and otherwise reads once, few, many or a size class.

V: TRBV6-1
size: NA
J: TRBJ2-1
D: NA
DNA: TGTGCCAGCAGTGTTACAGCTTCGCCCAATGAGCAGTTCTTC
CDR3: CASSVTASPNEQFF

V: TRBV4-1
size: NA
J: TRBJ2-3
D: TRBD2
DNA: TGCGCCAGCAGCCAAGTCTTTGGGCGGGGGGAAAGCACAGATACGCAGTATTTT
CDR3: CASSQVFGRGESTDTQYF

V: TRBV27
size: NA
J: TRBJ2-2
D: TRBD1
DNA: TGTGCCAGCAGTCCGACACCCAACAGGGGGCTCACCGGGGAGCTGTTTTTT
CDR3: CASSPTPNRGLTGELFF

V: TRBV7-9
size: few
J: TRBJ1-5
D: TRBD1
DNA: TGTGCCAGCGGACAGGACGGGAATCAGCCCCAGCATTTT
CDR3: CASGQDGNQPQHF

V: TRBV6-1
size: NA
J: TRBJ1-3
D: NA
DNA: TGTGCCAGCAGTGAAGGAGATTTTCGTGGAAACACCATATATTTT
CDR3: CASSEGDFRGNTIYF

V: TRBV18
size: NA
J: TRBJ1-2
D: TRBD1
DNA: TGTGCCAGCTCCCGGGACAGCAAAAACTATGGCTACACCTTC
CDR3: CASSRDSKNYGYTF

V: TRBV19
size: NA
J: TRBJ1-2
D: NA
DNA: TGTGCCAGTAACCCGGATCTGGGGGCTGGGGGCTACACCTTC
CDR3: CASNPDLGAGGYTF

V: TRBV6-5
size: NA
J: TRBJ2-6
D: NA
DNA: TGTGCCAGCAGTTACTCAAGATCCTCTGGGGCCAACGTCCTGACTTTC
CDR3: CASSYSRSSGANVLTF

V: TRBV18
size: once
J: TRBJ2-1
D: TRBD1
DNA: TGTGCCAGCTCACCCCCGGGACAGCGACAACGATCCCCCAAGTTCTTC
CDR3: CASSPPGQRQRSPKFF

V: TRBV5-6
size: NA
J: TRBJ2-3
D: NA
DNA: TGTGCCAGCAGCGTCGATGGGGTCCCGGTCCCGTATTTT
CDR3: CASSVDGVPVPYF

V: TRBV25-1
size: NA
J: TRBJ1-5
D: NA
DNA: TGTGCCAGCAGTGTGGACAGAGAGGATCAGCCCCAGCATTTT
CDR3: CASSVDREDQPQHF

V: TRBV7-3
size: NA
J: TRBJ2-3
D: TRBD1
DNA: TGTGCCAGCAGCTCCGGGACAGGACGTTCGGATACGCAGTATTTT
CDR3: CASSSGTGRSDTQYF

V: TRBV19
size: NA
J: TRBJ1-2
D: TRBD1
DNA: TGTGCCAGTGGACAGGGTCCAGGAGGCTACACCTTC
CDR3: CASGQGPGGYTF

V: TRBV19
size: NA
J: TRBJ2-2
D: NA
DNA: TGTGCCAGTAGTATAGACGGGAGCAACACCGGGGAGCTGTTTTTT
CDR3: CASSIDGSNTGELFF

V: TRBV7-6
size: once
J: TRBJ1-4
D: NA
DNA: TGTGCCAGCAGCTTAGAATTGTGGGAAAAACTGTTTTTT
CDR3: CASSLELWEKLFF

V: TRBV19
size: NA
J: TRBJ2-2
D: TRBD1
DNA: TGTGCCAGTGCTCCGAGACAGGGGGCGAACACCGGGGAGCTGTTTTTT
CDR3: CASAPRQGANTGELFF

V: TRBV19
size: NA
J: TRBJ2-7
D: NA
DNA: TGTGCCAGTAGTATCCCGGGACGGAGCTACGAGCAGTACTTC
CDR3: CASSIPGRSYEQYF

V: TRBV2
size: NA
J: TRBJ2-4
D: TRBD1
DNA: TGTGCCAGCAGCGCCGGGACAGGGGACGGGAGGGCCGCCAAAAACATTCAGTACTTC
CDR3: CASSAGTGDGRAAKNIQYF

V: TRBV6-4
size: NA
J: TRBJ1-1
D: NA
DNA: TGTGCCAGCCGAGGAACGGCACAAGGTGAAGCTTTCTTT
CDR3: CASRGTAQGEAFF

V: TRBV6-5
size: NA
J: TRBJ2-7
D: TRBD2
DNA: TGTGCCAGCAGGGCGGCTAGCGGGAGCTCCTACGAGCAGTACTTC
CDR3: CASRAASGSSYEQYF

V: TRBV19
size: NA
J: TRBJ1-5
D: TRBD1
DNA: TGTGCCAGTAGTATGGGGACAGGGCAGCCCCAGCATTTT
CDR3: CASSMGTGQPQHF

V: TRBV4-1
size: NA
J: TRBJ2-2
D: TRBD2
DNA: TGCGCCAGCAGCCCGGGCTTTAGCGGGTGGAACACCGGGGAGCTGTTTTTT
CDR3: CASSPGFSGWNTGELFF

V: TRBV2
size: NA
J: TRBJ2-7
D: TRBD2
DNA: TGTGCTGCACACCGGCTAGCGGAGTCCTACGAGCGGTACTTC
CDR3: CAAHRLAESYERYF